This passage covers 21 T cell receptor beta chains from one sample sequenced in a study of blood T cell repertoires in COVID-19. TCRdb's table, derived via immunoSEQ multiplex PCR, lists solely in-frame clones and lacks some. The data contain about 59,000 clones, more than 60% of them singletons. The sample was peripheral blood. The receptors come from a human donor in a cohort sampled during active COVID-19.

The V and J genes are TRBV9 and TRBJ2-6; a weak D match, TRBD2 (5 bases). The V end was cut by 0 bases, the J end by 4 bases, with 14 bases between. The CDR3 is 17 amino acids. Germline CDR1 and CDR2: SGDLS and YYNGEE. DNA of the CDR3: TGTGCCAGCAGCGTAGAGGATGAGGGTCAAGGGGCCAACGTCCTGACTTTC. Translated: CASSVEDEGQGANVLTF.

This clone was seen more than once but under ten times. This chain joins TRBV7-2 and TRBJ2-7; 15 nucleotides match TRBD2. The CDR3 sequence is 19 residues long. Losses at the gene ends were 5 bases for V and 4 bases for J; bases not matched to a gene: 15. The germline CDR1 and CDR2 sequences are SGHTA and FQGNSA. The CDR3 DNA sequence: TGTGCCAGCAGCCCCGGGGGGACTAGCGGGAGGAGGCAGGTATACGAGCAGTACTTC. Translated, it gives CASSPGGTSGRRQVYEQYF.

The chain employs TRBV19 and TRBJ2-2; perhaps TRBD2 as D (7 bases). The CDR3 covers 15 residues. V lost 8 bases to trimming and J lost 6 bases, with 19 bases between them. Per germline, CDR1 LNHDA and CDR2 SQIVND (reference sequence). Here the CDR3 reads CASQRGGPPPGELFF. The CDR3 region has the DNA TGTGCCAGTCAAAGGGGGGGCCCACCGCCCGGGGAGCTGTTTTTT. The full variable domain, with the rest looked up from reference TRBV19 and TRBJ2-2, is DGGITQSPKYLFRKEGQNVTLSCEQNLNHDAMYWYRQDPGQGLRLIYYSQIVNDFQKGDIAEGYSVSREKKESFPLTVTSAQKNPTAFYLCASQRGGPPPGELFFGEGSRLTVL.

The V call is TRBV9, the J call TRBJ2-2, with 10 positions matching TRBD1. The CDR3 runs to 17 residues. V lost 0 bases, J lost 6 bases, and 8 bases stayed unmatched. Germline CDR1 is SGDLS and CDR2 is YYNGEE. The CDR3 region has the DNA TGTGCCAGCAGCGTAGCTCAACCGGGACAGGGGCCCGGGGAGCTGTTTTTT. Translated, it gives CASSVAQPGQGPGELFF.

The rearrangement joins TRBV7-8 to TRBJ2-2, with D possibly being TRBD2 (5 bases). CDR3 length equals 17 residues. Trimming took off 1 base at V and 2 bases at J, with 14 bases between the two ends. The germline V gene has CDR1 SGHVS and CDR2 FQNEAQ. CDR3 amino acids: CASSLVAGSRNTGELFF. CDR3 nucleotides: TGTGCCAGCAGCTTAGTCGCGGGCAGCCGCAACACCGGGGAGCTGTTTTTT.

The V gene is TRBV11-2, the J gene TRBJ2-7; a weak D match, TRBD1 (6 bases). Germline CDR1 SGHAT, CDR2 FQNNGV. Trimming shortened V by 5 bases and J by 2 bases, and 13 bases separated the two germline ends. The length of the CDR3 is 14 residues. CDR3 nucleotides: TGTGCCAGCAGCCCAGGGGTTTTAACCTACGAGCAGTACTTC. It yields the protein CASSPGVLTYEQYF.

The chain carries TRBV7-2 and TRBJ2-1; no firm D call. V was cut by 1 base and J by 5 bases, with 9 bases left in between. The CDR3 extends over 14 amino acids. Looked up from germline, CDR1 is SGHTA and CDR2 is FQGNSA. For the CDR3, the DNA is TGTGCCAGCAGCTTAGATCCAGGAAACAATGAGCAGTTCTTC. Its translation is CASSLDPGNNEQFF. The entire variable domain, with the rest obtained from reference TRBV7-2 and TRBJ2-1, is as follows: GAGVSQSPSNKVTEKGKDVELRCDPISGHTALYWYRQSLGQGLEFLIYFQGNSAPDKSGLPSDRFSAERTGGSVSTLTIQRTQQEDSAVYLCASSLDPGNNEQFFGPGTRLTVL.

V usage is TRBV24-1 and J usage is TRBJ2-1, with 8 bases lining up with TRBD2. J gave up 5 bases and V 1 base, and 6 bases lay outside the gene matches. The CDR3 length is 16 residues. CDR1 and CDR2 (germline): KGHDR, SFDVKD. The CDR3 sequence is CATSDFGREADNEQFF. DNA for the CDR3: TGTGCCACCAGTGATTTCGGGCGGGAGGCGGACAATGAGCAGTTCTTC.

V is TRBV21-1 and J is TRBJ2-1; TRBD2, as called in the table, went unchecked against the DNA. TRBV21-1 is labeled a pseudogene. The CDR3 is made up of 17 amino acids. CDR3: CASSKGESGGPESEQFF. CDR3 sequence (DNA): TGTGCCAGCAGCAAAGGGGAGTCGGGAGGGCCTGAGTCGGAGCAGTTCTTC.

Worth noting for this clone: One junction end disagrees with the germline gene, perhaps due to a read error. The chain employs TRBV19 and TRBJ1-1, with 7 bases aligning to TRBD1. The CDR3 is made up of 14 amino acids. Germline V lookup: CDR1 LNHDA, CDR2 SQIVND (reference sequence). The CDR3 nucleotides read TGTGCCAGTAGTACTACAGGGGTGAAAACTGAAGCTTTCTTT. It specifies CASSTTGVKTEAFF.

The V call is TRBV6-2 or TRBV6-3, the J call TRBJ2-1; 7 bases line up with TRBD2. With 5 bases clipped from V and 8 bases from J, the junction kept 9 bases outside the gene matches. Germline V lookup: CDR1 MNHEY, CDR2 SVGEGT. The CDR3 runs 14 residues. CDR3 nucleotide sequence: TGTGCCAGCAGTCGGACTAGGACGGTCGATGAGCAGTTCTTC. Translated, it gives CASSRTRTVDEQFF.

The CDR3 region has the DNA TGCGCCAGCAGCTTGGTACCCGGGGGAAACTCCTACGAGCAGTACTTC. Its protein product is CASSLVPGGNSYEQYF. The V gene is TRBV5-1, the J gene TRBJ2-7; D may be TRBD2 (6 bases). This CDR3 has 16 residues. Germline CDR1 reads SGHRS; CDR2 reads YFSETQ. V shed 0 bases and J shed 0 bases, with 13 bases lying between them.

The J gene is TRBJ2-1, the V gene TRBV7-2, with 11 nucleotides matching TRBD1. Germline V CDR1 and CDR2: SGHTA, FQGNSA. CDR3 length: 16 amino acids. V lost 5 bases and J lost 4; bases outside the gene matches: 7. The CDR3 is CASSPGGTGGYNEQFF. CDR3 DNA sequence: TGTGCCAGCAGCCCCGGCGGGACAGGGGGTTACAATGAGCAGTTCTTC.

CDR3 in DNA: TGTGCCAGCAGTTACCAGGACAGCTCCTATAATTCACCCCTCCACTTT. This gives the protein CASSYQDSSYNSPLHF. This chain uses TRBV6-6 with TRBJ1-6; D possibly corresponds to TRBD1 (6 bases). CDR1 and CDR2 (germline): MNHNY, SVGAGI (reference sequence). V was clipped by 2 bases and J by 0 bases, with 8 bases between them. This CDR3 region has 16 residues.

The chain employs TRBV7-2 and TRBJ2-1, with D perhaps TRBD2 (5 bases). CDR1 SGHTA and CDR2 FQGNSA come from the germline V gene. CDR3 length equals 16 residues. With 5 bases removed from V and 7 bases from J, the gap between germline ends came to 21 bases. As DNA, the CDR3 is TGTGCCAGCAGCACCCGGGTCGGGATGAGGGAGAATGAGCAGTTCTTC. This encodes CASSTRVGMRENEQFF.

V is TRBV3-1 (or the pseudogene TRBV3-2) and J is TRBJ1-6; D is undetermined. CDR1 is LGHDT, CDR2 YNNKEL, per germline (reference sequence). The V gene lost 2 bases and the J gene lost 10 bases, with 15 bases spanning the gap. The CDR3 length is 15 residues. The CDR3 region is CASSQFWQDLSPLHF. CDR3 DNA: TGTGCCAGCAGCCAATTCTGGCAGGACTTATCACCCCTCCACTTT.

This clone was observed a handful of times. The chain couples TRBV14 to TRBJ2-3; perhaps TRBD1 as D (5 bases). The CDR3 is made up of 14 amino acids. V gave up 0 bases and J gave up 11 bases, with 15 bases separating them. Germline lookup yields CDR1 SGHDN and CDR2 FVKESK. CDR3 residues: CASSQDLIGVLQYF. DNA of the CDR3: TGTGCCAGCAGCCAAGATCTAATAGGGGTGCTGCAGTATTTT.

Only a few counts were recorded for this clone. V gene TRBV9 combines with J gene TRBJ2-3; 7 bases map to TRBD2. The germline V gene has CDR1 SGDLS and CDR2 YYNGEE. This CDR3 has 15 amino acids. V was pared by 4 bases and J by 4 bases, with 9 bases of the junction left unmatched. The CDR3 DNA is TGTGCCAGCAGCCCGAAGCGGGAAGGGTCAGATACGCAGTATTTT. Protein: CASSPKREGSDTQYF.

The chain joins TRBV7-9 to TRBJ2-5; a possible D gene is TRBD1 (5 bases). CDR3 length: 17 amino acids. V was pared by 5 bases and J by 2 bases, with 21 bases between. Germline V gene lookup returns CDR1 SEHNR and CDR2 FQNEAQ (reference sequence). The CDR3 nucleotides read TGTGCCAGCAGCCGGCTTGGTAGTGGGGCAAGACAAGAGACCCAGTACTTC. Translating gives CASSRLGSGARQETQYF.

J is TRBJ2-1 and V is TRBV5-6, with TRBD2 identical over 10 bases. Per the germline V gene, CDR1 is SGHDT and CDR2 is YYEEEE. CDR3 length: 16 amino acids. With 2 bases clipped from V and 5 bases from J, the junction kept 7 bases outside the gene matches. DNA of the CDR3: TGTGCCAGCAGCTTTGAGGGACTAGCGAGGAACAATGAGCAGTTCTTC. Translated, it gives CASSFEGLARNNEQFF.

CDR3 bases: TGCAGCGTTATTGCCGGGGAGGAAAGAGAGACCCAGTACTTC. It codes for CSVIAGEERETQYF. The chain recombines TRBV29-1 with TRBJ2-5, with D maybe TRBD2 (6 bases). Germline V lookup: CDR1 SQVTM, CDR2 ANQGSEA. The CDR3 is 14 residues long. Trimming shortened V by 5 bases and J by 4 bases, and 17 bases separated the two germline ends.